The clone carrying this TCR beta chain was recorded at least ten times. As yet, its antigen is unknown. J lost 2 bases, V lost 4 bases, and 10 bases had no gene match. This CDR3 has 16 residues. Germline lookup yields CDR1 SGHNT and CDR2 YYREEE (reference sequence). The data belong to a study of shared clonotypes between healthy human individuals. Findings and limits, study-wide: Estimated richness was generally greater in naive than memory subsets. For naive CD4 cells, approximately 4.7% of clonotypes were shared across a handful of donors. Read depth was anticipated to influence clonotype sharing among donors.

Each replicate PCR on the sorted subsets used about 220 ng DNA (around 31,000 T cell genomes). Generated by immunoSEQ multiplex PCR, the TCRdb table keeps only in-frame clones and is missing some. The data contain a few hundred thousand clones, over 50% of them seen just once; the ten biggest clones take up around 10%. The receptor's source is a man under 40 in good health. The gene calls are TRBV5-4 and TRBJ2-7; 9 positions match TRBD2. Source material: memory CD4+ T cells sorted from blood. Stated subset: CD45RA-negative fraction. Here the CDR3 reads CASSRLLAGSAYEQYF. CDR3 in DNA: TGTGCCAGCAGCCGATTACTAGCGGGTTCGGCCTACGAGCAGTACTTC.